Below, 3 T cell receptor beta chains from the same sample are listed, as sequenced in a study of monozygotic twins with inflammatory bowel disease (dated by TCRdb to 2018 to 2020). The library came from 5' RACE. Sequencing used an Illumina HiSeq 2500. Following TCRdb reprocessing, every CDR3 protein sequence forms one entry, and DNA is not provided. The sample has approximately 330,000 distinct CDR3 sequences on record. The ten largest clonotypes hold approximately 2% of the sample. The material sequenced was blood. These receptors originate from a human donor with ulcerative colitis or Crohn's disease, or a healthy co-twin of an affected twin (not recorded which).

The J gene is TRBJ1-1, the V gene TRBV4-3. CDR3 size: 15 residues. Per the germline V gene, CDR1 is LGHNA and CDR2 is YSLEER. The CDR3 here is CASSQDLTPNTEAFF.

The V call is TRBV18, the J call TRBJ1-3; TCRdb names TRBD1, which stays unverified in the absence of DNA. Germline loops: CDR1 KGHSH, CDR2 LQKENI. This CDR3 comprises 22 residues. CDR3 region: CASSPPLEHGTGRSNSGNTIYF.

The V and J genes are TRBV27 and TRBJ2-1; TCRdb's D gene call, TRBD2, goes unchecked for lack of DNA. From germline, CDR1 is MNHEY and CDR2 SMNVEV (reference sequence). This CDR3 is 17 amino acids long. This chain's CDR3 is CASSFTSGPSSSNEQFF.